This T cell receptor (beta chain) originates from a study of blood T cell repertoires in COVID-19. This clone was seen only a few times. V lost 2 bases, J lost 2 bases, and 24 bases lay in between. CDR3 length: 19 amino acids. Per germline, CDR1 SNHLY and CDR2 FYNNEI. Clones were read by immunoSEQ multiplex PCR, and TCRdb kept only the in-frame ones, dropping some. This repertoire shows about 140,000 clones, 70% to 80% found once; its top ten account for approximately 4.5%. The TCR comes from a woman aged 80 or over with active or convalescent COVID-19. V gene TRBV2 combines with J gene TRBJ1-2, with a possible D match to TRBD1 (5 bases). The specimen sequenced was peripheral blood. In nucleotides, the CDR3 is TGTGCCAGCAGTGAATTCTCCGTAGGGGCGGGACTATTAAACTATGGCTACACCTTC. Amino acids: CASSEFSVGAGLLNYGYTF.